This T cell receptor (beta chain) originates from a study of patients with pleural tuberculosis (dated by TCRdb to between 2013 and 2015). The CDR3 runs 15 amino acids, cysteine and phenylalanine included. The CDR3 DNA has 45 bases and is translated from base 1. The CDR1 and CDR2 encoded by the germline V gene (reference sequence) are LNHNV and YYDKDF. Between the V and J ends, shortened by 1 base and 0 bases respectively, the junction contains 9 bases. Instrument used: Illumina Genome Analyzer IIx. TCRdb applied fastp at Q25 and MiXCR to the public reads, then kept only in-frame beta chains. Entries are consolidated by CDR3 protein sequence, retaining the most common genes and DNA. This sample comprises some 48,000 distinct CDR3 sequences, under 8.5% of them detected only once. Jointly, the top ten make up 15% to 20% of the sample. This clonotype came up many times. The antigen it binds to is not known. No base qualities exist here, and no much larger clone lies one base off it.

The chain was built from TRBV15 and TRBJ1-2; 5 matching bases give a weak D call of TRBD1. This sequence originates from a human donor with pleural tuberculosis. The DNA sequence is as follows: TGTGCCACCAGCAGAGTGGGGGGTGCTAACTATGGCTACACCTTC. Its coded protein is CATSRVGGANYGYTF.